The next 7 T cell receptor beta chains were all read from a single sample in a study of T-cell reconstitution after alpha-beta-depleted transplantation in children. Preparing the TCRbeta library involved the use of unique molecular identifiers. TCRdb itself ran the PCR reads through MiXCR, one entry per CDR3 protein. The sample has hundreds of thousands of distinct CDR3 sequences; 8% to 11% are singletons. The input for sequencing was PBMCs from the stem cell graft donor, taken from the stem cell graft. The receptors derive from a human donor who donated a stem cell graft to a child with acute myeloid leukemia.

This clonotype has a count of ten or more. The chain carries TRBV4-3 and TRBJ2-1; D is undetermined. CDR1 is LGHNA and CDR2 is YSLEER in the germline V gene. This CDR3 is built from 13 residues. Trimming took 1 base from V and 5 from J, leaving 6 bases between them. DNA of the CDR3: TGCGCCAGCAGCCAAGGGGCCAACAATGAGCAGTTCTTC. This gives the protein CASSQGANNEQFF.

In its sample, this clonotype was seen many times. The CDR3 loop reads CASRPDRPEAFF. The CDR3 DNA is TGTGCCAGCAGACCCGACAGGCCTGAAGCTTTCTTT. The genes are TRBV28 and TRBJ1-1; D perhaps matches TRBD1 (6 bases). The CDR3 is made up of 12 amino acids. The germline gives CDR1 MDHEN, CDR2 SYDVKM. V lost 6 bases, J lost 6 bases, and 11 bases lay in between.

This clonotype has only a few counts. The J gene is TRBJ2-3, the V gene TRBV12-3 or TRBV12-4; the match to TRBD2 covers 11 bases. The V gene end was trimmed by 6 bases and the J gene end by 7 bases; junction bases not matched to a gene: 9. The CDR3 length is 15 residues. The CDR3 loop reads CASSSLAGERNTQYF. The CDR3 bases are TGTGCCAGCAGCTCACTAGCGGGAGAGCGAAATACGCAGTATTTT.

The chain recombines TRBV20-1 with TRBJ2-2, with a weak D call TRBD2 (5 bases). Germline V gene sequence: CDR1 DFQATT, CDR2 SNEGSKA (reference sequence). This CDR3 contains 12 residues. The V end lost 2 bases, the J end lost 7 bases, and 8 bases lay between the germline ends. CDR3 in amino acids: CSARTGFGELFF. CDR3 DNA sequence: TGCAGTGCTAGAACGGGATTCGGGGAGCTGTTTTTT.

This clonotype was counted only a few times. The chain employs TRBV19 and TRBJ2-7, with D uncertain. Germline values: CDR1 LNHDA, CDR2 SQIVND (reference sequence). The ends were cut back, 11 bases at V and 5 bases at J, with 19 bases in the middle. CDR3 length: 13 residues. In DNA form, the CDR3 reads TGTGCCCGAGCGCTGCAACCCTGGGACGAGCAGTACTTC. The encoded protein is CARALQPWDEQYF.

This clonotype appeared a few times. J is TRBJ2-1 and V is TRBV6-5, with 8 bases identical to TRBD2. CDR3 length equals 16 residues. Germline loops: CDR1 MNHEY, CDR2 SVGAGI. After removal of 4 bases from V and 3 bases from J, the junction contained 8 bases not matched to a gene. The CDR3 bases are TGTGCCAGCAGTTCCTTTCGGGGGGGCCTCTACAATGAGCAGTTCTTC. This codes for CASSSFRGGLYNEQFF.

Many counts were recorded for this clonotype. The chain uses TRBV20-1 and TRBJ2-1; D remains unclear. The CDR3 is 16 residues long. The V gene lost 3 bases and the J gene lost 0 bases, with 15 bases spanning the gap. Germline V gene data show CDR1 as DFQATT and CDR2 as SNEGSKA (reference sequence). The CDR3 sequence: CSARAPSTSSYNEQFF. The DNA of the CDR3 is TGCAGTGCTAGGGCCCCTTCAACAAGCTCCTACAATGAGCAGTTCTTC.